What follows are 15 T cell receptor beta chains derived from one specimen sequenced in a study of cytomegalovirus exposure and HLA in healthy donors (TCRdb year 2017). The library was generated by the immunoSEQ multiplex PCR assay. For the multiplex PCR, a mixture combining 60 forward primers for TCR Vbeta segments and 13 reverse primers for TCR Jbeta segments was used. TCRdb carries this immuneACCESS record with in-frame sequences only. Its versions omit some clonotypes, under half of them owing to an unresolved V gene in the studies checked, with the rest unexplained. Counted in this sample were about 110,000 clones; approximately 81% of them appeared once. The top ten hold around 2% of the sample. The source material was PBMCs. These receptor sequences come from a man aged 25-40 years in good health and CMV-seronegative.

The CDR3 reads CASSIASGAYEQYF. The CDR3 bases are TGTGCCAGTAGTATAGCTAGCGGGGCTTACGAGCAGTACTTC. The chain has TRBV19 and TRBJ2-7; 9 nucleotides align to TRBD2. Germline CDR1 reads LNHDA; CDR2 reads SQIVND (reference sequence). The V and J ends lost 1 base and 4 bases, in that order; junction bases with no gene match: 2. The CDR3 is 14 residues long.

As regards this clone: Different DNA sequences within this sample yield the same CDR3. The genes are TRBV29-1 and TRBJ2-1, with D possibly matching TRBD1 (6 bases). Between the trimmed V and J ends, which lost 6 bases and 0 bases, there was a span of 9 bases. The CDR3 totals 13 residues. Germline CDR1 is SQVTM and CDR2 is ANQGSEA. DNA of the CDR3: TGCAGCGTAGGGGGAAGCTCCTACAATGAGCAGTTCTTC. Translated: CSVGGSSYNEQFF.

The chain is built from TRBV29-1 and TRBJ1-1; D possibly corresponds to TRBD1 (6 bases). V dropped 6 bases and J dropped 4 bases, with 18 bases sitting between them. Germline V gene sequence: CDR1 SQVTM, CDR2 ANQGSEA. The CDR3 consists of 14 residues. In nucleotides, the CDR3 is TGCAGCGTGACTGATAGGAGGACAGCCACTGAAGCTTTCTTT. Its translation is CSVTDRRTATEAFF.

The CDR3 DNA is TGTGCTAGTGGTTTGGAACAGGGAGGGGGTCAAGAGACCCAGTACTTC. It yields the protein CASGLEQGGGQETQYF. The chain couples TRBV12-5 to TRBJ2-5; D perhaps matches TRBD2 (7 bases). Trimming shortened V by 1 base and J by 2 bases, and 14 bases separated the two germline ends. CDR3 length equals 16 residues. The V gene's germline CDR1 is LGHNT and CDR2 FRNRAP.

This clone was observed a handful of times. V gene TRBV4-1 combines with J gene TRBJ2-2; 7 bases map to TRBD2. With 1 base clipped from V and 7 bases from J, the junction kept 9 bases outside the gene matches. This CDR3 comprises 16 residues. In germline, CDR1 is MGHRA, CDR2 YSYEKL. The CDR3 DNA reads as TGCGCCAGCAGCCAAGGAGATATTCGGGAGGACGGGGAGCTGTTTTTT. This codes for CASSQGDIREDGELFF.

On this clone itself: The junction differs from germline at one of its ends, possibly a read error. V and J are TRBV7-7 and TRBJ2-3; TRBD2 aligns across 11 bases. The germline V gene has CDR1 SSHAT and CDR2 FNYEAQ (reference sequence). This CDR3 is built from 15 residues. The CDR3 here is CASSRTSGPPDTQYF. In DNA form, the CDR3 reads TGTGCTAGCAGCAGGACTAGCGGGCCCCCCGATACGCAGTATTTT.

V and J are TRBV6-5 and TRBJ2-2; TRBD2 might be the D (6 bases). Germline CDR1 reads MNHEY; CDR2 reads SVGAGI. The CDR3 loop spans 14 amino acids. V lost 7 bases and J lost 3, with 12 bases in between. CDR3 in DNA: TGTGCCAGCACCAGGGAGGCCTACACCGGGGAGCTGTTTTTT. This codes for CASTREAYTGELFF.

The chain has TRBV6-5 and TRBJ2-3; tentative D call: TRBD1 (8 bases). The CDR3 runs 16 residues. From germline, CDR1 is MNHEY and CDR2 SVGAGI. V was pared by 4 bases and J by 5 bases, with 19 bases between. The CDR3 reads CASSSRGRGPQDTQYF. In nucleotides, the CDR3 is TGTGCCAGCAGTTCCAGGGGGCGGGGGCCCCAAGATACGCAGTATTTT.

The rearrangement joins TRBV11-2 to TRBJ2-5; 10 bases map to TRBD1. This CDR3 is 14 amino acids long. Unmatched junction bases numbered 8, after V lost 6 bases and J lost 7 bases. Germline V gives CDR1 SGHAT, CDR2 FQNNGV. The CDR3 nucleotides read TGTGCCAGCAGACAAAGGACAGGGGGGGGGACCCAGTACTTC. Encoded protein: CASRQRTGGGTQYF.

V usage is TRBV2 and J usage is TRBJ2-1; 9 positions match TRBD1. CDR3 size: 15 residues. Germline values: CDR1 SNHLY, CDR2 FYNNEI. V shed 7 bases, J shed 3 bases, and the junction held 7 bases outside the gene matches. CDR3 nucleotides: TGTGCCAGCAAACACCGGGACAGGGACTACAATGAGCAGTTCTTC. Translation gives CASKHRDRDYNEQFF.

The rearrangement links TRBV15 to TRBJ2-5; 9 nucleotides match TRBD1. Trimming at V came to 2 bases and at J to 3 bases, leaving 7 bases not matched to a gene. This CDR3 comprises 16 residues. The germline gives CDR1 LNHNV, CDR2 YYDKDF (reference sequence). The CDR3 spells CATSRPDRGTKETQYF. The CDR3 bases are TGTGCCACCAGCAGACCCGACAGGGGGACAAAAGAGACCCAGTACTTC. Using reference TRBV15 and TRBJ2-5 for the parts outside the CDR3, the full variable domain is DAMVIQNPRYQVTQFGKPVTLSCSQTLNHNVMYWYQQKSSQAPKLLFHYYDKDFNNEADTPDNFQSRRPNTSFCFLDIRSPGLGDTAMYLCATSRPDRGTKETQYFGPGTRLLVL.

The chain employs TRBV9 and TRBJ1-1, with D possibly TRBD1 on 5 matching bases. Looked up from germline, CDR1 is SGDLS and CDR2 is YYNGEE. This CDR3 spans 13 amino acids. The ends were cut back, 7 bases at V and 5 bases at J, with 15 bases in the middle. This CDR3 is CASAAGGTTEAFF. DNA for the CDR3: TGTGCCAGCGCCGCGGGGGGAACGACTGAAGCTTTCTTT. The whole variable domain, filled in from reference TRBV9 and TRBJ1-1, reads DSGVTQTPKHLITATGQRVTLRCSPRSGDLSVYWYQQSLDQGLQFLIQYYNGEERAKGNILERFSAQQFPDLHSELNLSSLELGDSALYFCASAAGGTTEAFFGQGTRLTVV.

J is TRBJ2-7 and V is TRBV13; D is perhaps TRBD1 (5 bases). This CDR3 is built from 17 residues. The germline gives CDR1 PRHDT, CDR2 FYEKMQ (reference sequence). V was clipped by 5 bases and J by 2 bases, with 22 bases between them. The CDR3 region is CASSPRGRAILPYEQYF. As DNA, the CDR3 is TGTGCCAGCAGCCCTAGGGGCAGGGCGATACTCCCCTACGAGCAGTACTTC.

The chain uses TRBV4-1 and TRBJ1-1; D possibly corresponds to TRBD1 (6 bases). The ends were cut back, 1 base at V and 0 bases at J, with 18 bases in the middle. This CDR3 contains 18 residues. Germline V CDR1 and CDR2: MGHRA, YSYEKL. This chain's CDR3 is CASSQGALVGQMNTEAFF. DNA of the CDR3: TGCGCCAGCAGCCAAGGGGCTTTGGTCGGACAGATGAACACTGAAGCTTTCTTT.

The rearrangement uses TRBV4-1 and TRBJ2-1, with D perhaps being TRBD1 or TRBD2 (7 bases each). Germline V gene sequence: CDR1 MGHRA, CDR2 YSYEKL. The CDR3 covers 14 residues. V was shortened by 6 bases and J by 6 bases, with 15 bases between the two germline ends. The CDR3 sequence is CASSQQGRVNEQFF. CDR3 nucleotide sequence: TGCGCCAGCAGTCAACAGGGGAGGGTCAATGAGCAGTTCTTC.